This is a list of T cell receptor beta chains from one sample in a study of Graves' ophthalmopathy and Graves' hyperthyroidism. TCRdb reanalysed the multiplex PCR reads using MiXCR and keeps one entry per CDR3 protein. Seen here are over a million distinct CDR3 sequences, less than 45% observed once, and the top ten hold 8.5% to 14%. The sample was peripheral blood or thyroid tissue (not recorded which). Source of these receptors: an adult man with Graves' hyperthyroidism. Both conserved end residues are part of each CDR3. A D gene is named only where the DNA matches it firmly. Clone size is shown for a subset of rows, as once, few, many or a class of expanded clone.

TRBD2	TRBV7-6	many	TRBJ2-7	CASPQIGTRVSSYEQYF	TGTGCCAGCCCCCAAATAGGGACTAGAGTTTCTTCCTACGAGCAGTACTTC
TRBD1	TRBV5-6	few	TRBJ2-5	CASSYGTGLETQYF	TGTGCCAGCAGCTATGGGACAGGGTTAGAGACCCAGTACTTC
TRBD1	TRBV7-8	many	TRBJ1-4	CASSLLGTGREKLFF	TGTGCCAGCAGCTTACTTGGGACAGGGAGGGAAAAACTGTTTTTT
.	TRBV6-5	many	TRBJ1-4	CATEGEKLFF	TGTGCCACCGAGGGTGAAAAACTGTTTTTT
.	TRBV20-1	.	TRBJ1-4	CSAGTGEHPTNEKLFF	TGCAGTGCAGGAACCGGAGAACATCCAACTAATGAAAAACTGTTTTTT
.	TRBV2	many	TRBJ1-2	CASNGGPGGYGYTF	TGTGCCAGCAACGGGGGGCCTGGTGGTTATGGCTACACCTTC
.	TRBV25-1	.	TRBJ1-2	CAISWAIGYTF	TGTGCCATTTCGTGGGCGATCGGCTACACCTTC
.	TRBV5-1	.	TRBJ2-2	CASSLGNTGELSW	TGCGCCAGCAGCTTGGGGAACACCGGGGAGCTGTCTTGG
.	TRBV29-1	.	TRBJ1-5	CSVDQGSNQPQHF	TGCAGCGTTGACCAGGGCAGCAATCAGCCCCAGCATTTT
.	TRBV20-1	few	TRBJ2-7	CSARTGSPGEQYF	TGCAGTGCTAGAACCGGTAGCCCCGGCGAGCAGTACTTC
TRBD1	TRBV7-9	.	TRBJ1-1	CASSFNPLRSRTGKHMNTEAFF	TGTGCCAGCAGCTTTAATCCCCTCAGGTCTCGGACAGGGAAGCATATGAACACTGAAGCTTTCTTT
TRBD2	TRBV20-1	.	TRBJ2-7	CSAKGLADQSQYF	TGCAGTGCTAAAGGACTAGCGGACCAGTCCCAGTACTTC
.	TRBV6-4	few	TRBJ1-5	CASSDGGFDQPQHF	TGTGCCAGCAGTGACGGGGGTTTTGATCAGCCCCAGCATTTT
.	TRBV7-9	.	TRBJ2-5	CASSSRESETQYF	TGTGCCAGCAGCTCCAGGGAGTCGGAGACCCAGTACTTC
.	TRBV10-3	.	TRBJ2-2	CAISESGGAGSTGELFF	TGTGCCATCAGTGAGTCAGGGGGGGCAGGGTCAACCGGGGAGCTGTTTTTT
TRBD2	TRBV24-1	.	TRBJ2-7	CASSPGTSGAYEQYF	TGTGCCAGCAGTCCCGGGACTAGCGGGGCCTACGAGCAGTACTTC
.	TRBV29-1	.	TRBJ2-7	CSSPGRYEQYF	TGCAGCAGCCCGGGCCGTTACGAGCAGTACTTC
.	TRBV5-4	few	TRBJ1-5	CASTKDRNQPQHF	TGTGCCAGCACTAAAGACAGAAATCAGCCCCAGCATTTT
.	TRBV30	.	TRBJ1-6	CAWRQGASPLHF	TGTGCCTGGAGGCAGGGTGCTTCACCCCTCCACTTT
.	TRBV7-2	few	TRBJ1-4	CASSSPTGGGNEKLFF	TGTGCCAGCAGCTCCCCGACGGGGGGAGGAAATGAAAAACTGTTTTTT
TRBD2	TRBV4-3	.	TRBJ2-7	CASSHGAGGIYEQYF	TGCGCCAGCAGCCATGGAGCGGGAGGTATATACGAGCAGTACTTC
.	TRBV7-3	.	TRBJ2-6	CASSPRPKMDSSSGANVLTF	TGTGCCAGCAGCCCACGTCCGAAGATGGACAGCTCCTCTGGGGCCAACGTCCTGACTTTC
.	TRBV29-1	many	TRBJ1-2	CSVARAREVLGYTF	TGCAGCGTTGCCCGTGCCAGGGAAGTTTTGGGCTACACCTTC
.	TRBV19	many	TRBJ1-1	CASSRPPQGATEAFF	TGTGCCAGTAGTAGGCCTCCCCAGGGTGCGACTGAAGCTTTCTTT
.	TRBV12-3/TRBV12-4	few	TRBJ2-7	CASGKFFYEQYF	TGTGCCAGTGGAAAGTTCTTCTACGAGCAGTACTTC
TRBD1	TRBV12-3/TRBV12-4	few	TRBJ1-5	CASSPHKGASNQPQHF	TGTGCCAGCAGTCCCCATAAGGGGGCAAGCAATCAGCCCCAGCATTTT
.	TRBV7-9	many	TRBJ1-1	CASSLAGYANTEAFF	TGTGCCAGCAGCTTAGCTGGGTACGCCAACACTGAAGCTTTCTTT
.	TRBV15	many	TRBJ2-6	CATSRRSGANVLTF	TGTGCCACCAGCAGAAGATCTGGGGCCAACGTCCTGACTTTC
TRBD2	TRBV10-3	many	TRBJ2-7	CAISESIGLAGGTPSYEQYF	TGTGCCATCAGTGAGTCGATCGGGCTAGCGGGAGGGACCCCTTCCTACGAGCAGTACTTC
.	TRBV28	.	TRBJ1-3	CASSGGSSSGNTIYF	TGTGCCAGCAGTGGGGGGTCGAGCTCTGGAAACACCATATATTTT
.	TRBV20-1	few	TRBJ1-3	CSARGGASGNTIYF	TGCAGTGCCCGAGGGGGGGCATCTGGAAACACCATATATTTT